Listed below are T cell receptor beta chains from one sample, sequenced in a study of Graves' ophthalmopathy and Graves' hyperthyroidism. TCRdb independently ran MiXCR on the multiplex PCR reads; one entry per CDR3 protein. The sample lists about 600,000 distinct CDR3 sequences, less than 45% seen once, with 4% to 5% in the top ten. Sequencing was carried out using peripheral blood or thyroid tissue (not recorded which). The receptors here all came from an adult man with Graves' hyperthyroidism. Each CDR3 is given with its conserved first and last residue. The D gene is left open where the match is weak. Size is stated for part of the rows, as once, few or many counts, or as a class when the clone is expanded.

clone_size	v_call	d_call	j_call	cdr3_aa	cdr3_nt
.	TRBV9	TRBD1	TRBJ1-4	CASSIPGQANEKLFF	TGTGCCAGCAGCATCCCCGGACAGGCGAATGAAAAACTGTTTTTT
.	TRBV29-1	TRBD1	TRBJ1-1	CSVRGTGSTEAFF	TGCAGCGTGAGGGGGACAGGGAGCACTGAAGCTTTCTTT
many	TRBV19	.	TRBJ2-2	CASSAGLNGELFF	TGTGCCAGTAGCGCAGGGTTAAACGGGGAGCTGTTTTTT
many	TRBV10-3	TRBD1	TRBJ1-6	CAISELGQGGSPLHF	TGTGCCATCAGCGAGCTAGGACAGGGAGGATCACCCCTCCACTTT
many	TRBV5-1	TRBD1	TRBJ2-5	CASSSDRLGQETQYF	TGCGCCAGCAGCTCGGACAGGCTGGGGCAAGAGACCCAGTACTTC
few	TRBV7-9	.	TRBJ1-2	CASSLDFSGYTF	TGTGCCAGCAGCTTAGACTTCTCTGGCTACACCTTC
few	TRBV7-9	.	TRBJ2-2	CASSQDYKTNANTGELFF	TGCGCCAGCAGCCAAGATTACAAGACAAACGCGAACACCGGGGAGCTGTTTTTT
.	TRBV12-3/TRBV12-4	TRBD2	TRBJ2-5	CASSVGGGLQETQYF	TGTGCCAGCAGCGTAGGCGGGGGGCTTCAAGAGACCCAGTACTTC
many	TRBV20-1	.	TRBJ2-5	CSALGAETQYF	TGCAGTGCCCTGGGGGCAGAGACCCAGTACTTC
once	TRBV7-2	.	TRBJ1-3	CASSPNGGDTGNTIYF	TGTGCCAGCAGCCCCAATGGCGGGGATACCGGAAACACCATATATTTT
.	TRBV7-2	.	TRBJ1-1	CASRTAEANF	TGTGCCAGCAGGACAGCGGAGGCGAACTTT
few	TRBV9	TRBD1	TRBJ1-3	CASSVAATGGNTIYF	TGTGCCAGCAGCGTAGCAGCGACAGGGGGAAACACCATATATTTT
.	TRBV3-1	TRBD2	TRBJ2-7	CASSLPGGRAPYEQYF	TGTGCCAGCAGCTTACCAGGCGGGAGGGCCCCCTACGAGCAGTACTTC
few	TRBV30	.	TRBJ1-5	CAWSPWDSNQPQHF	TGTGCCTGGAGTCCTTGGGATAGCAATCAGCCCCAGCATTTT
.	TRBV11-2	TRBD1	TRBJ1-2	CASSLGLRDRGFHGYTF	TGTGCCAGCAGCTTAGGACTCCGGGACAGGGGTTTCCATGGCTACACCTTC
.	TRBV29-1	.	TRBJ2-2	CSVDGGRRWGNTGELFF	TGCAGCGTTGACGGCGGACGGCGTTGGGGGAACACCGGGGAGCTGTTTTTT
many	TRBV10-1	.	TRBJ1-5	CASSESQGLSPGGSNQPQHF	TGCGCCAGCAGTGAGTCACAGGGACTATCACCCGGCGGTAGCAATCAGCCCCAGCATTTT
.	TRBV7-2	TRBD2	TRBJ2-7	CASSLGLAGGANNEQYF	TGTGCCAGCAGCCTGGGACTAGCGGGGGGCGCGAACAATGAGCAGTACTTC
.	TRBV2	TRBD2	TRBJ2-1	CATSDLSGSSYNEQFF	TGTGCCACCAGTGACCTTAGCGGGAGCTCCTACAATGAGCAGTTCTTC
many	TRBV24-1	.	TRBJ1-2	CATSDLDDGYTF	TGTGCCACCAGTGATTTGGACGATGGCTACACCTTC
.	TRBV9	TRBD2	TRBJ2-2	CASSVASGRASTGELFF	TGTGCCAGCAGCGTAGCTAGCGGGAGGGCGAGCACCGGGGAGCTGTTTTTT
many	TRBV20-1	.	TRBJ1-6	CSADSSYNSPLHF	TGCAGTGCTGACAGCTCCTATAATTCACCCCTCCACTTT